Each of the 14 T cell receptor beta chains below was sequenced from the same sample in a study of blood T cell repertoires in COVID-19. Sequenced by immunoSEQ multiplex PCR; TCRdb stores in-frame clones only, minus some. The sample lists about 80,000 clones, 88% occurring once. Sequenced input: peripheral blood. The source of these receptors is a woman of 80 years or more with acute or convalescent COVID-19.

The chain is built from TRBV5-1 and TRBJ1-3, with a weak D call TRBD1 (6 bases). This CDR3 has 14 amino acids. Trimming took off 6 bases at V and 0 bases at J, with 10 bases between the two ends. The germline V gene has CDR1 SGHRS and CDR2 YFSETQ. The CDR3: CASTQDSSGNTIYF. The CDR3 DNA reads as TGCGCCAGCACCCAGGACAGCTCTGGAAACACCATATATTTT. The whole variable domain, remainder taken from reference TRBV5-1 and TRBJ1-3, is KAGVTQTPRYLIKTRGQQVTLSCSPISGHRSVSWYQQTPGQGLQFLFEYFSETQRNKGNFPGRFSGRQFSNSRSEMNVSTLELGDSALYLCASTQDSSGNTIYFGEGSWLTVV.

This clone has more than one count but fewer than ten. V usage is TRBV3-1 (or the pseudogene TRBV3-2) and J usage is TRBJ1-3; D is ambiguous. The CDR3 is made up of 17 amino acids. Per germline, CDR1 LGHDT and CDR2 YNNKEL (reference sequence). Trimming took off 1 base at V and 0 bases at J, with 13 bases between the two ends. CDR3 sequence (DNA): TGTGCCAGCAGCCAAGCCGACATTCGCCTCTCTGGAAACACCATATATTTT. As protein: CASSQADIRLSGNTIYF.

The rearrangement joins TRBV7-9 to TRBJ1-1, with D unresolved. This CDR3 contains 15 residues. The V gene lost 5 bases and the J gene lost 1 base, with 14 bases spanning the gap. Germline V lookup: CDR1 SEHNR, CDR2 FQNEAQ (reference sequence). CDR3 DNA: TGTGCCAGCAGCCCGAGAAGTCAACCGAACACTGAAGCTTTCTTT. Its protein product is CASSPRSQPNTEAFF.

This clone has just a few counts. The chain joins TRBV27 to TRBJ2-3; D unclear. The CDR3 runs to 15 residues. Germline V lookup: CDR1 MNHEY, CDR2 SMNVEV (reference sequence). Deletions cut 5 bases from V and 2 bases from J, with 14 bases between. DNA for the CDR3: TGTGCCAGCAGTCCAAACATCAGGTCCACAGATACGCAGTATTTT. Amino acid sequence: CASSPNIRSTDTQYF.

A few counts support this clone. The chain carries TRBV19 and TRBJ2-7, with D possibly TRBD1 on 6 matching bases. CDR1 is LNHDA and CDR2 is SQIVND in the germline V gene (reference sequence). The CDR3 contains 16 residues. With 5 bases removed from V and 0 bases from J, the gap between germline ends came to 17 bases. CDR3: CASSVALQGTSYEQYF. The CDR3 DNA reads TGTGCCAGTAGTGTGGCGTTACAGGGAACCTCCTACGAGCAGTACTTC.

J is TRBJ1-1 and V is TRBV11-3, with 11 bases lining up with TRBD1. Looked up from germline, CDR1 is SGHNT and CDR2 is YENEEA. J was trimmed by 1 base and V by 5 bases; bases with no gene match: 15. The CDR3 is 19 amino acids. For the CDR3, the DNA is TGTGCCAGCAGCGCCGGCACGGGACAGGGGGTCCTTTCGAACACTGAAGCTTTCTTT. Protein product: CASSAGTGQGVLSNTEAFF.

This clone was counted between two and nine times. V and J are TRBV4-3 and TRBJ2-2; 11 bases match TRBD1. Germline values: CDR1 LGHNA, CDR2 YSLEER. Losses at the gene ends were 1 base for V and 4 bases for J; bases not matched to a gene: 5. The CDR3 length is 17 residues. DNA for the CDR3: TGCGCCAGCAGCCAAGCCACCGGGACAGGGGGCACCGGGGAGCTGTTTTTT. Its translation is CASSQATGTGGTGELFF.

V gene TRBV1 combines with J gene TRBJ1-1. TRBV1 is given as a pseudogene. The CDR3 has 14 amino acids. CDR3 residues: CTSSQDIFGFEAFF. In DNA, the CDR3 is TGCACCAGCAGCCAAGATATTTTCGGTTTTGAAGCTTTCTTT.

The chain is built from TRBV7-2 and TRBJ2-5; 10 bases line up with TRBD2. V trimming: 0 bases; J trimming: 4 bases; junction bases outside the gene matches: 5. Germline V gene lookup returns CDR1 SGHTA and CDR2 FQGNSA. The CDR3 spans 16 residues. The CDR3 here is CASSLARAGGRETQYF. CDR3 coding DNA: TGTGCCAGCAGCTTAGCGCGAGCGGGGGGGCGAGAGACCCAGTACTTC.

This chain links TRBV6-6 with TRBJ2-5, with TRBD1 matching 7 bases. The V gene's germline CDR1 is MNHNY and CDR2 SVGAGI (reference sequence). The CDR3 is 14 residues long. Unmatched junction bases numbered 6, after V lost 6 bases and J lost 2 bases. The CDR3 loop reads CASSDPGQQETQYF. The CDR3 coding sequence is TGTGCCAGCAGCGATCCGGGACAGCAAGAGACCCAGTACTTC.

This clone was seen more than once but under ten times. The chain couples TRBV13 to TRBJ2-3, with 7 bases identical to TRBD1. The V gene end was trimmed by 2 bases and the J gene end by 0 bases; junction bases not matched to a gene: 5. CDR1 and CDR2 (germline): PRHDT, FYEKMQ (reference sequence). The CDR3 spans 16 residues. CDR3 in amino acids: CASSLRGLRSTDTQYF. DNA for the CDR3: TGTGCCAGCAGCTTAAGGGGGCTGAGGAGCACAGATACGCAGTATTTT.

J is TRBJ2-1 and V is TRBV29-1, with 10 nucleotides matching TRBD1. CDR1 and CDR2 (germline): SQVTM, ANQGSEA. Trimming took 5 bases from V and 8 from J; bases not matched to a gene: 9. The CDR3 loop spans 14 amino acids. The CDR3 DNA reads TGCAGCGTTACGACAGGGGGCGGTTGGGATGAGCAGTTCTTC. This translates into CSVTTGGGWDEQFF.

The chain has TRBV5-1 and TRBJ1-1; TRBD1 is a possible D gene (5 bases). In germline, CDR1 is SGHRS, CDR2 YFSETQ. CDR3 length equals 15 residues. Trimming cost V 4 bases and J 1 base, with 14 bases left between them. The CDR3 DNA sequence: TGCGCCAGCAGCAAGAAACAGGTAGGGAACACTGAAGCTTTCTTT. This sequence encodes CASSKKQVGNTEAFF.

This clone was recorded only once. The chain carries TRBV14 and TRBJ1-1; D might be TRBD1 (5 bases). CDR1 and CDR2 from the germline V gene are SGHDN and FVKESK. The CDR3 runs 12 residues. Trimming removed 3 bases from V and 7 bases from J, with 9 bases in between. The CDR3 region is CASSHGTIEAFF. The CDR3 DNA reads TGTGCCAGCAGCCACGGGACTATTGAAGCTTTCTTT.